The entry below gives a single TCR beta chain sequence along with its context. This sample was taken from a study of T cells after yellow fever vaccination. V was clipped by 1 base and J by 1 base; unmatched bases: 9. Germline CDR1 SGHAT, CDR2 FQNNGV. The CDR3 consists of 19 residues. TCRdb used MiXCR to reprocess the 5' RACE reads, holding one entry per CDR3 protein. The data hold 300,000 or so distinct CDR3 sequences, with 8% to 9.5% observed a single time. The chain uses TRBV11-2 and TRBJ1-6, with TRBD1 matching over 8 bases. Sample: PBMCs, taken approximately 40 days after the first yellow fever vaccination. The sequence came from a man between 18 and 29 years old who received the YFV17D yellow fever vaccine. CDR3 sequence (DNA): TGTGCCAGCAGCTTAGGCAGGGGGCGCGTCTGGTCCTATAATTCACCCCTCCACTTT. Translation gives CASSLGRGRVWSYNSPLHF.